These T cell receptor beta chains were read from a single sample in a study of T-cell memory formation after mild COVID-19. TCRdb fed the 5' RACE reads into MiXCR, producing one record per CDR3 protein. The sample lists about 350,000 distinct CDR3 sequences; roughly 13% were seen once. What was sequenced was PBMCs or a T cell subset sorted from them (not recorded which). Receptor source: a man aged 18 to 29 who had mild COVID-19 (a few samples of this study predate the infection). Cell type and time point are not known. The CDR3 runs from the conserved cysteine through the conserved F or W. The D gene is left open where the match is weak. The size entry is marked missing in some rows and otherwise reads once, few, many or a size class.

-	TRBV7-9	TRBJ1-1	TRBD1	TGTGCCAGCAGCTTGGGACAGGGGCTCTTGGCAGCTTTCTTT	CASSLGQGLLAAFF
-	TRBV27	TRBJ2-5	TRBD2	TGTGCCAGCAGTTTAGGCGTTAGCGGGGGGGCCTTTGAGACCCAGTACTTC	CASSLGVSGGAFETQYF
once	TRBV3-2	TRBJ2-7	-	TGTGCCAGCAGCCAAGGGGAAGGGCCTAAGTACGAGCAGTACTTC	CASSQGEGPKYEQYF
-	TRBV6-5	TRBJ2-6	TRBD2	TGTGCCAGCACCTATGGGGGGGATGGGGCCAACGTCCTGACTTTC	CASTYGGDGANVLTF
-	TRBV6-5	TRBJ2-1	-	TGTGCCAGCAGTTACTCAGGGAACCATTTGTATGAGCAGTTCTTC	CASSYSGNHLYEQFF
few	TRBV5-5	TRBJ1-1	-	TGTGCCAGCAGCTTGATGGGGGGACAGAACACTGAAGCTTTCTTT	CASSLMGGQNTEAFF
-	TRBV5-1	TRBJ1-6	-	TGCGCCAGCAGCTTGGGTGCCGGAGATTCACCCCTCCACTTT	CASSLGAGDSPLHF
-	TRBV3-1	TRBJ2-7	-	TGTGCCAGCAGCTCGAATGGAATCGACGAGCAGTACTTC	CASSSNGIDEQYF
-	TRBV4-2	TRBJ1-3	TRBD1	TGTGCCAGCAGCCGAGGACAGGCGGAAGGGAGTACCATATATTTT	CASSRGQAEGSTIYF
-	TRBV20-1	TRBJ1-5	-	TGCACCCCGGGGATGCTTAGCAATCAGCCCCAGCATTTT	CTPGMLSNQPQHF
-	TRBV20-1	TRBJ1-2	TRBD1	TGCAGTGCTAGGGACAGGGGATCGTCAGGCTACACCTTC	CSARDRGSSGYTF
few	TRBV10-3	TRBJ2-2	-	TGTGCCATCAGTGAGGGCAGGGGAAACACCGGGGAGCTGTTTTTT	CAISEGRGNTGELFF
few	TRBV14	TRBJ2-1	-	TGTGCCAGCAGCCTCGACTACAATAATGAGCAGTTCTTC	CASSLDYNNEQFF
few	TRBV7-9	TRBJ2-3	TRBD2	TGTGCCAGCAGCGCCTTCCGCCAAGCGGGGGGGAACACAGATACGCAGTATTTT	CASSAFRQAGGNTDTQYF
few	TRBV5-1	TRBJ2-3	-	TGCGCCAGCAGCTCGCAGGGCCCTAGCACAGATACGCAGTATTTT	CASSSQGPSTDTQYF
-	TRBV6-5	TRBJ2-1	-	TGTGCCAGCATGAAAGGGTCTATTCAGAATGAGCAGTTCTTC	CASMKGSIQNEQFF